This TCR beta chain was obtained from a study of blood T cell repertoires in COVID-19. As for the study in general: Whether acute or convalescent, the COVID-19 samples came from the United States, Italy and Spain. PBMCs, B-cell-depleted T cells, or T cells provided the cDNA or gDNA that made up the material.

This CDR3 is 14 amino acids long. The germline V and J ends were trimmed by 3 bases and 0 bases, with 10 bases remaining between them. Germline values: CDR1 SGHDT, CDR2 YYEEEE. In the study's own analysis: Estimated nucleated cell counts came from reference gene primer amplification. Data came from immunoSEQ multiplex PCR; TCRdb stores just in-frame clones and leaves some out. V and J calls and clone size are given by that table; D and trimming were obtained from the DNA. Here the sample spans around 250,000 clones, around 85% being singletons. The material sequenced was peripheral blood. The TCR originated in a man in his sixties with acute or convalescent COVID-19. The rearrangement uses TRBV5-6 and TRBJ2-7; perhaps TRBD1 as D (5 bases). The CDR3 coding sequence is TGTGCCAGCAGCTCAGGGTCCAGCTCCTACGAGCAGTACTTC. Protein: CASSSGSSSYEQYF.